Below are 17 T cell receptor beta chains sequenced from a single sample in a study of blood T cells in healthy people across ages (dated by TCRdb to about 2015). Library preparation was by 5' RACE. TCRdb records Illumina HiSeq 2500 as the sequencer. The second PCR ran for about 6 to 11 cycles and used a J-beta primer mix along with a sample-barcoded 5' primer. Through fastp at Q25 and MiXCR, TCRdb rebuilt clones from the public reads, retaining in-frame beta chains. Each entry is one CDR3 protein sequence, shown with its most common DNA and genes. In this sample the table shows around 990,000 distinct CDR3 sequences, approximately 26% of which occur a single time. The ten largest account for 0.65% to 0.75% of the sample. This same sample was also taken into another study, of T cells of mothers and their children.

The sample consisted of blood. Every receptor here comes from a girl aged 2 to 10 in good health.

J is TRBJ1-1 and V is TRBV7-9; D uncertain. Germline-derived CDR1 and CDR2 are SEHNR and FQNEAQ (reference sequence). The CDR3 is 15 amino acids. Trimming left V 6 bases short and J 6 bases short, with 20 bases between. In nucleotides, the CDR3 is TGTGCCAGCAGGCCAAACGCGGCGATCGGCGCTGAAGCTTTCTTT. Residues: CASRPNAAIGAEAFF. The variable domain in full, completed from reference TRBV7-9 and TRBJ1-1, reads DTGVSQNPRHKITKRGQNVTFRCDPISEHNRLYWYRQTLGQGPEFLTYFQNEAQLEKSRLLSDRFSAERPKGSFSTLEIQRTEQGDSAMYLCASRPNAAIGAEAFFGQGTRLTVV.

This clonotype turned up a few times. The chain links TRBV6-1 to TRBJ2-7; D is undetermined. This CDR3 has 15 amino acids. The ends were cut back, 7 bases at V and 0 bases at J, with 16 bases in the middle. CDR1 is MNHNS, CDR2 SASEGT, per germline. The CDR3 nucleotides read TGTGCCAGCACCACAGAAAACTACCCCTCCTACGAGCAGTACTTC. This sequence encodes CASTTENYPSYEQYF.

The table lists this clonotype with a few counts. The V gene is TRBV28, the J gene TRBJ2-7, with D tentatively TRBD1 or TRBD2 (5 bases each). Looked up from germline, CDR1 is MDHEN and CDR2 is SYDVKM. The CDR3 consists of 16 residues. V gave up 5 bases and J gave up 4 bases, with 21 bases separating them. This CDR3 is CASSGRQSYGLYEQYF. The CDR3 DNA sequence: TGTGCCAGCAGTGGGCGACAGTCTTATGGACTTTACGAGCAGTACTTC.

Turning to this clonotype: One junction end disagrees with the germline gene, perhaps due to a read error. J is TRBJ2-6 and V is TRBV24-1; either TRBD1 or TRBD2 may fit D (6 bases each). Germline V gene data show CDR1 as KGHDR and CDR2 as SFDVKD. The CDR3 has 22 amino acids. The CDR3 DNA is TGTGCCACCAGCGATTTAAGGAGGGTGGGATCGACAGGCAAGACTGGGGCCAACGTCCTGACTTTC. Its translation: CATSDLRRVGSTGKTGANVLTF.

As concerns this clonotype: Mismatch with germline at one junction end may stem from a read error. The chain couples TRBV28 to TRBJ2-5; a weak D match, TRBD2 (7 bases). The CDR3 is made up of 15 amino acids. CDR1 and CDR2 (germline): MDHEN, SYDVKM. DNA of the CDR3: TGTGCCTGCAGTTTACGAGGGGGAGGGAAAGAGACCCAGTACTTC. Its protein product is CACSLRGGGKETQYF.

The chain has TRBV20-1 and TRBJ1-4, with TRBD1 matching over 9 bases. Germline V CDR1 and CDR2: DFQATT, SNEGSKA (reference sequence). The CDR3 covers 13 residues. Trimming cost V 4 bases and J 11 bases; bases outside gene matches: 8. The CDR3 region has the DNA TGCAGTGCTAAAGGGACAGGGATGGGGAAACTGTTTTTT. Translation: CSAKGTGMGKLFF.

This clonotype was seen a handful of times. This chain links TRBV5-4 with TRBJ1-6; D remains ambiguous. Trimming took off 2 bases at V and 4 bases at J, with 10 bases between the two ends. The CDR3 has 15 residues. Germline loops: CDR1 SGHNT, CDR2 YYREEE (reference sequence). The CDR3 here is CASSFSRTYNSPLHF. CDR3 DNA sequence: TGTGCCAGCAGCTTCAGTCGGACTTATAATTCACCCCTCCACTTT. Combining the CDR3 with reference TRBV5-4 and TRBJ1-6 gives the whole variable domain ETGVTQSPTHLIKTRGQQVTLRCSSQSGHNTVSWYQQALGQGPQFIFQYYREEENGRGNFPPRFSGLQFPNYSSELNVNALELDDSALYLCASSFSRTYNSPLHFGNGTRLTVT.

This clonotype came up a few times. V usage is TRBV4-1 and J usage is TRBJ1-2, with D unclear. V was clipped by 1 base and J by 0 bases, with 6 bases between them. The CDR3 totals 14 residues. The germline V gene encodes CDR1 MGHRA and CDR2 YSYEKL. This chain's CDR3 is CASSQVQTNYGYTF. The CDR3, as DNA: TGCGCCAGCAGCCAAGTACAGACTAACTATGGCTACACCTTC.

Remarks on this clonotype: Mismatch with germline at one junction end may stem from a read error. The genes are TRBV7-3 and TRBJ2-5; TRBD2 matches 12 bases. The assigned J gene may be wrong: the sequence end matches TRBJ2-1 better. The CDR3 runs to 15 residues. Germline V CDR1 and CDR2: SGHTA, FQGTGA. CDR3 DNA sequence: TGTGCCACCGGACTAGCGGGATACTCCAACAATGAGCAGTTCTTC. Protein: CATGLAGYSNNEQFF.

This CDR3 reads CSGTSGPYEQYF. CDR3 nucleotides: TGCAGTGGTACCTCCGGGCCCTACGAGCAGTACTTC. This chain connects TRBV20-1 to TRBJ2-7; no reliable D call. Per germline, CDR1 DFQATT and CDR2 SNEGSKA (reference sequence). Trimming took off 7 bases at V and 2 bases at J, with 12 bases between the two ends. The CDR3 contains 12 residues.

The CDR3: CASSQDFRQGGTGELFF. The CDR3 nucleotides are TGTGCCAGCAGCCAAGATTTTCGGCAGGGGGGCACCGGGGAGCTGTTTTTT. This sequence joins TRBV14 and TRBJ2-2; tentatively, D is TRBD1 (7 bases). The CDR3 spans 17 residues. V dropped 0 bases and J dropped 4 bases, with 15 bases sitting between them. In germline, CDR1 is SGHDN, CDR2 FVKESK. Using reference TRBV14 and TRBJ2-2 for the parts outside the CDR3, the full variable domain is EAGVTQFPSHSVIEKGQTVTLRCDPISGHDNLYWYRRVMGKEIKFLLHFVKESKQDESGMPNNRFLAERTGGTYSTLKVQPAELEDSGVYFCASSQDFRQGGTGELFFGEGSRLTVL.

This clonotype has more than one count but fewer than ten. The chain is built from TRBV6-1 and TRBJ1-2; TRBD1 might be the D (6 bases). The CDR3 is 16 residues long. The V end was cut by 7 bases, the J end by 1 base, with 19 bases between. The V gene's germline CDR1 is MNHNS and CDR2 SASEGT. The CDR3 loop is CASTKGGNRLNYGYTF. In DNA form, the CDR3 reads TGTGCCAGCACTAAAGGGGGGAACAGGCTTAACTATGGCTACACCTTC.

This chain joins TRBV7-9 and TRBJ1-2, with D perhaps matching TRBD1 (5 bases). This CDR3 spans 13 amino acids. Deletions cut 5 bases from V and 8 bases from J, with 15 bases between. Germline assignment: CDR1 SEHNR and CDR2 FQNEAQ (reference sequence). This CDR3 reads CASSDTQGRGYTF. CDR3 bases: TGTGCCAGCAGCGACACCCAGGGTCGGGGCTACACCTTC.

This clonotype was seen ten or more times. CDR3 DNA: TGTGCCAGCAGTTTCCTTGGGGAGACCCAGTACTTC. This codes for CASSFLGETQYF. The chain couples TRBV12-3 or TRBV12-4 to TRBJ2-5; D ambiguous. The CDR3 covers 12 residues. Trimming stripped 3 bases from V and 5 bases from J, with 7 bases between.

The chain has TRBV28 and TRBJ2-7, with D tentatively TRBD2 (7 bases). The CDR3 is 17 amino acids. V lost 6 bases to trimming and J lost 1 base, with 22 bases between them. CDR1 and CDR2 from the germline V gene are MDHEN and SYDVKM. The CDR3 DNA reads as TGTGCCAGCAGCCTAAGGGGGGGGCCGGGAGGATCCTACGAGCAGTACTTC. Its translation: CASSLRGGPGGSYEQYF.

The CDR3: CASSFVTGPAGEQYF. The CDR3, as DNA: TGTGCCAGCAGCTTCGTTACAGGGCCGGCGGGCGAGCAGTACTTC. V is TRBV7-6 and J is TRBJ2-7; perhaps TRBD1 as D (6 bases). The germline V and J ends were trimmed by 3 bases and 6 bases, with 18 bases remaining between them. Germline CDR1 is SGHVS and CDR2 is FNYEAQ. This CDR3 is 15 amino acids long.

The chain has TRBV7-9 and TRBJ1-6, with TRBD1 identical over 8 bases. This CDR3 spans 15 amino acids. Trimming removed 5 bases from V and 8 bases from J; junction bases left unmatched: 8. Germline V CDR1 and CDR2: SEHNR, FQNEAQ (reference sequence). The DNA of the CDR3 is TGTGCCAGCAGCCTGCGTGGGACAGGCGATTCACCCCTCCACTTT. It is translated as CASSLRGTGDSPLHF.